The rows below give T cell receptor beta chains drawn from one sample of a study of shared clonotypes between healthy human individuals. Assay used: immunoSEQ multiplex PCR; TCRdb lists only in-frame clones, some missing. The sample carries approximately 600,000 clones, 85% to 95% recorded once. Sequenced: naive CD8+ T cells sorted from blood. The receptors were gathered from a woman in her thirties in good health. CDR3s include the opening cysteine and the closing phenylalanine or tryptophan. D genes are given only for firm matches. Rows may omit the clone size; those that give it use once, few, many or a size class.

cdr3_length	clone_size	d_call	v_call	j_call	cdr3_nt	cdr3_aa
14	NA	TRBD1	TRBV29-1	TRBJ2-7	TGCAGCGTTGGGACAGGGGATGAGGCCTACGAGCAGTACTTC	CSVGTGDEAYEQYF
13	NA	NA	TRBV27	TRBJ1-1	TGTGCCAGCAGTTGGGGACGGAACACTGAAGCTTTCTTT	CASSWGRNTEAFF
12	NA	NA	TRBV13	TRBJ2-3	TGTGCCAGCAGCTTGGGCACAGATACGCAGTATTTT	CASSLGTDTQYF
13	NA	NA	TRBV5-1	TRBJ1-2	TGCGCCAGCAGCTTGTCAGGCCACTATGGCTACACCTTC	CASSLSGHYGYTF
14	NA	NA	TRBV6-5	TRBJ2-1	TGTGCCAGCAGTTCGGGGGAGTCTGGTAATGAGCAGTTCTTC	CASSSGESGNEQFF
16	NA	NA	TRBV27	TRBJ2-7	TGTGCCAGCAGTGCCCCACCGGGACGGGGTTCTTACGAGCAGTACTTC	CASSAPPGRGSYEQYF
13	NA	TRBD2	TRBV10-1	TRBJ2-7	TGCGCCAGCAGCAAGGGACTAAACTACGAGCAGTACTTC	CASSKGLNYEQYF
13	NA	NA	TRBV19	TRBJ2-7	TGTGCCAGTAGTCCGACTACAGCCTACGAGCAGTACTTC	CASSPTTAYEQYF
12	NA	NA	TRBV7-9	TRBJ2-3	TGTGCCAGCGCCTCGGGCGCAGATACGCAGTATTTT	CASASGADTQYF
16	NA	TRBD1	TRBV5-4	TRBJ2-2	TGTGCCAGCAGCTCGTCCGGGACAGGGAACACCGGGGAGCTGTTTTTT	CASSSSGTGNTGELFF
14	NA	NA	TRBV19	TRBJ2-1	TGTGCCAGTAGTCACGGCGGAGCAAACAATGAGCAGTTCTTC	CASSHGGANNEQFF
15	NA	TRBD2	TRBV5-4	TRBJ2-1	TGTGCCAGCAGCTACGGGACTAGCGTATACAATGAGCAGTTCTTC	CASSYGTSVYNEQFF
12	few	NA	TRBV7-9	TRBJ2-7	TGTGCCAGCAGCTTGGGGGAATACGAGCAGTACTTC	CASSLGEYEQYF
13	NA	NA	TRBV21-1	TRBJ1-2	TGTGCCAGCAGCAAAGCGGAGGCCTATGGCTACACCTTC	CASSKAEAYGYTF
13	NA	TRBD1	TRBV29-1	TRBJ2-1	TGCAGCGTTGAAACAGGGGTCGGAAATGAGCAGTTCTTC	CSVETGVGNEQFF
13	NA	NA	TRBV28	TRBJ1-5	TGTGCCAGTTATACAGGGACCAATCAGCCCCAGCATTTT	CASYTGTNQPQHF
15	NA	NA	TRBV11-2	TRBJ2-2	TGTGCCAGCAGCTTAGAAATGGTTGTCACCGGGGAGCTGTTTTTT	CASSLEMVVTGELFF
12	NA	NA	TRBV29-1	TRBJ2-7	TGCAGCGGTTTAGGGGATGCCTACGAGCAGTACTTC	CSGLGDAYEQYF
18	NA	TRBD1	TRBV28	TRBJ1-4	TGTGCCAGCACTCCATGGGGGACAGTGAGATCAACTAATGAAAAACTGTTTTTT	CASTPWGTVRSTNEKLFF
14	NA	TRBD1	TRBV28	TRBJ2-7	TGTGCCAGCAGTTTACAGGGGGATCCCTACGAGCAGTACTTC	CASSLQGDPYEQYF
15	NA	NA	TRBV27	TRBJ1-4	TGTGCCAGCAGTCCCCTCCCCAGGGTTAGTGAAAAACTGTTTTTT	CASSPLPRVSEKLFF
13	NA	NA	TRBV6-6	TRBJ1-5	TGTGCCAGCAGTTTAGGTAGCAATCAGCCCCAGCATTTT	CASSLGSNQPQHF
19	NA	NA	TRBV18	TRBJ2-4	TGTGCCAGCTCACCATTCGGAACTACCGAATATATAGCCAAAAACATTCAGTACTTC	CASSPFGTTEYIAKNIQYF
13	once	NA	TRBV27	TRBJ1-1	TGTGCCAGCAGTTTAGGTTTGAACACTGAAGCTTTCTTT	CASSLGLNTEAFF
14	NA	TRBD1	TRBV28	TRBJ1-5	TGTGCCAGCAGTGATGACAGGGACAATCAGCCCCAGCATTTT	CASSDDRDNQPQHF
16	once	NA	TRBV15	TRBJ2-1	TGTGCCACCAGCAGAGATAGGGTCCCTCCCTACAATGAGCAGTTCTTC	CATSRDRVPPYNEQFF
16	NA	NA	TRBV11-1	TRBJ2-5	TGTGCCAGCGGTTCCCTGACAGGGACTGTCCCCGAGACCCAGTACTTC	CASGSLTGTVPETQYF
11	once	NA	TRBV7-9	TRBJ1-1	TGTGCCAGCAGATTAGACGGTGAAGCTTTCTTT	CASRLDGEAFF
13	NA	NA	TRBV29-1	TRBJ1-3	TGCAGCGTTGATCAGGGCCCCGGAAACACCATATATTTT	CSVDQGPGNTIYF
11	NA	NA	TRBV28	TRBJ2-7	TGTGCCAGCAGTTTGGGGGTCAAGCAGTACTTC	CASSLGVKQYF
15	NA	NA	TRBV6-1	TRBJ1-4	TGTGCCAGCAGTAAAAACCTTGCAACTAATGAAAAACTGTTTTTT	CASSKNLATNEKLFF
13	NA	NA	TRBV2	TRBJ1-2	TGTGCCAGCAGTGAGCACAACAGCCGGGGCTACACCTTC	CASSEHNSRGYTF
15	NA	NA	TRBV2	TRBJ1-3	TGTGCCAGCGTTCGGGGGGCCCACTCTGGAAACACCATATATTTT	CASVRGAHSGNTIYF
15	NA	NA	TRBV9	TRBJ2-7	TGTGCCAGCAGCGCCCAGCCGGGACCCCTCTACGAGCAGTACTTC	CASSAQPGPLYEQYF
14	few	TRBD1	TRBV9	TRBJ2-7	TGTGCCAGCAGCGTAGGCACAGGGGCCTACGAGCAGTACTTC	CASSVGTGAYEQYF
11	NA	NA	TRBV2	TRBJ2-3	TGTGCCAGCAGCCCCCCAGATACGCAGTATTTT	CASSPPDTQYF
17	NA	NA	TRBV5-1	TRBJ2-7	TGCGCCAGCAGCCGCCCCAGGGGGAGGGGGCGTAGTTACGAGCAGTACTTC	CASSRPRGRGRSYEQYF
15	NA	NA	TRBV6-5	TRBJ1-6	TGTGCCAGCAGCCCCGTAGCCAACTATAATTCACCCCTCCACTTT	CASSPVANYNSPLHF
13	NA	NA	TRBV15	TRBJ2-3	TGTGCCACCAGCCCCCGGGACCTCGATACGCAGTATTTT	CATSPRDLDTQYF
14	NA	NA	TRBV27	TRBJ1-2	TGTGCCAGCAGTGGGATACAGGGTCTGGATGGCTACACCTTC	CASSGIQGLDGYTF
17	NA	TRBD1	TRBV25-1	TRBJ2-2	TGTGCCAGCAGTGAACCGATCGGGACAGGGGGCACCGGGGAGCTGTTTTTT	CASSEPIGTGGTGELFF
13	NA	NA	TRBV25-1	TRBJ2-1	TGTGCCAGCAGTGAATCAGGTTACAATGAGCAGTTCTTC	CASSESGYNEQFF
22	NA	TRBD2	TRBV4-1	TRBJ2-7	TGCGCCAGCAGCCCCGGAAAGGGTACACCGGGACTAGCGGGGGGGAGCTCCTACGAGCAGTACTTC	CASSPGKGTPGLAGGSSYEQYF
10	NA	NA	TRBV2	TRBJ1-1	TGTGCCAGCAGAAACACTGAAGCTTTCTTT	CASRNTEAFF
15	NA	NA	TRBV27	TRBJ2-7	TGTGCCAGCAGTGGGGGGACCAGCGGTAGTACCGAGCAGTACTTC	CASSGGTSGSTEQYF
15	NA	NA	TRBV27	TRBJ1-1	TGTGCCAGCAGTTTATCTCTGGGGTTGAACACTGAAGCTTTCTTT	CASSLSLGLNTEAFF
14	NA	NA	TRBV5-1	TRBJ1-1	TGCGCCAGCAGCCCCTCACGGTTAAACACTGAAGCTTTCTTT	CASSPSRLNTEAFF
14	NA	NA	TRBV27	TRBJ1-5	TGTGCCAGCAGCCTCCAGAATAGCAATCAGCCCCAGCATTTT	CASSLQNSNQPQHF
15	NA	NA	TRBV28	TRBJ1-2	TGTGCCAGCAGTCTCGGCCCCCCCCGGTTCTATGGCTACACCTTC	CASSLGPPRFYGYTF
12	NA	NA	TRBV28	TRBJ2-1	TGTGCCAGCAGTCCCAGCTTCAATGAGCAGTTCTTC	CASSPSFNEQFF